The text below deals with one TCR beta chain. The CDR3 runs to 15 residues. Looked up from germline, CDR1 is MNHEY and CDR2 is SVGAGI. Trimming took off 7 bases at V and 4 bases at J, with 19 bases between the two ends. This specimen comes from a study of blood T cell repertoires in COVID-19. At the level of the study: Material from acute and convalescent COVID-19 was sourced from the United States, Italy and Spain. Nucleic acid was either cDNA or gDNA, and it came from T cells, B-cell-depleted T cells, or PBMCs.

As processed by the authors: Reference gene primer amplification gave estimated nucleated cell counts. This table comes from immunoSEQ multiplex PCR, and its TCRdb copy is limited to in-frame clones, with some not included. The V and J calls and clone size were taken over from that table, and D and trimming were inferred from the DNA. In the table there are roughly 150,000 clones, roughly 89% of which are singletons. The chain employs TRBV6-5 and TRBJ1-1, with a weak D call TRBD1 (6 bases). The source of this sequence is a human donor in a cohort sampled during active COVID-19. The sequencing input was peripheral blood. CDR3 amino acids: CASTPLTGGITEAFF. The CDR3 DNA sequence: TGTGCCAGCACGCCCCTGACAGGTGGTATCACTGAAGCTTTCTTT.